This T cell receptor (beta chain) was profiled in a study of blood T cells in healthy people across ages. Overall study results and limits: Any conclusive comparison of naive versus antigen-experienced cells was prevented by using unsorted PBMCs.

The use of a sample-barcoded 5' primer and a J-beta primer mix characterized a second PCR of roughly 7 to 11 cycles. Every molecule of cDNA carried a tag from a template-switch adaptor with 12 random nucleotides. MiXCR was run by TCRdb on the 5' RACE reads, yielding one entry per CDR3 protein. This table has 660,000 or so distinct CDR3 sequences, under 65% appearing once. Concerning this clonotype itself: Its matching antigen is unknown.

Germline CDR1 is SGHTA and CDR2 is FQGNSA. V lost 2 bases and J lost 1, with 11 bases in between. The CDR3 loop spans 15 amino acids. The sequencing sample was made of blood. The sequence was collected from a man aged 55 to 70 in good health. The rearrangement joins TRBV7-2 to TRBJ2-5; D not certain. The CDR3 is CASSLSPASQETQYF. CDR3 sequence (DNA): TGTGCCAGCAGCTTATCCCCCGCCTCCCAAGAGACCCAGTACTTC.